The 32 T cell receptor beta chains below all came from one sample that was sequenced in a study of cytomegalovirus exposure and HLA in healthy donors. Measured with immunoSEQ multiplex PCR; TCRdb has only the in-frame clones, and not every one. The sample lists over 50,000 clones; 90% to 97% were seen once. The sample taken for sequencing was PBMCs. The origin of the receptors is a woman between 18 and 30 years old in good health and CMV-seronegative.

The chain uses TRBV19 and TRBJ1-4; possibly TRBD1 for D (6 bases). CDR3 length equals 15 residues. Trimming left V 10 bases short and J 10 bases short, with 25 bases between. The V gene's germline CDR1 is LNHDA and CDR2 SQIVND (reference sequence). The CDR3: CATYPPGQPSGKLFF. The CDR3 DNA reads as TGTGCCACCTACCCCCCGGGACAACCTTCAGGAAAACTGTTTTTT.

The CDR3 region has the DNA TGTGCCATCAGTGAGCCAGGGGGCGGAGTGGATTCTAACTATGGCTACACCTTC. This gives the protein CAISEPGGGVDSNYGYTF. The chain is built from TRBV10-3 and TRBJ1-2; 8 bases agree with TRBD1. The CDR3 spans 18 residues. The junction had 11 bases not matched to a gene; V was cut back by 2 bases and J by 0 bases. The germline CDR1 and CDR2 sequences are ENHRY and SYGVKD.

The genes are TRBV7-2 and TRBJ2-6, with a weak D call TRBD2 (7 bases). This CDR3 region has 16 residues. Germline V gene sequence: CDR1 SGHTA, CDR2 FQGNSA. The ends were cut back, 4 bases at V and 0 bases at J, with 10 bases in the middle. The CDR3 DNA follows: TGTGCCAGCAGCTACGGGGGGCCCTCTGGGGCCAACGTCCTGACTTTC. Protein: CASSYGGPSGANVLTF. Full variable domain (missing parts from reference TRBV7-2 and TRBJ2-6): GAGVSQSPSNKVTEKGKDVELRCDPISGHTALYWYRQSLGQGLEFLIYFQGNSAPDKSGLPSDRFSAERTGGSVSTLTIQRTQQEDSAVYLCASSYGGPSGANVLTFGAGSRLTVL.

The CDR3 here is CASSPHPGGLYEQYF. In nucleotides, the CDR3 is TGTGCCAGCAGCCCCCACCCGGGGGGGCTCTACGAGCAGTACTTC. This chain links TRBV7-9 with TRBJ2-7, with TRBD2 identical over 8 bases. CDR3 size: 15 residues. The trim removed 5 bases at V and 3 bases at J, leaving 9 bases unmatched. Germline V CDR1 and CDR2: SEHNR, FQNEAQ (reference sequence).

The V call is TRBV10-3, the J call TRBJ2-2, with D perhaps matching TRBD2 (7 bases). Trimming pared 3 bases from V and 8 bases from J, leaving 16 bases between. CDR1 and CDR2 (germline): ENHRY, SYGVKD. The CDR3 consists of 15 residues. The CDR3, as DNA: TGTGCCATCAGTGATGGCGCGGGGGCTTTGGGGGAGCTGTTTTTT. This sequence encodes CAISDGAGALGELFF.

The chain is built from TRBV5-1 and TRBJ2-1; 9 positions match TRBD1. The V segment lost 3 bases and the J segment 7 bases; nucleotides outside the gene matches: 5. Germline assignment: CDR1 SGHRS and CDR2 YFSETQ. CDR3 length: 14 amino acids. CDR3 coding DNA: TGCGCCAGCAGCTCACAGGGGGCGGGGAATGAGCAGTTCTTC. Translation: CASSSQGAGNEQFF.

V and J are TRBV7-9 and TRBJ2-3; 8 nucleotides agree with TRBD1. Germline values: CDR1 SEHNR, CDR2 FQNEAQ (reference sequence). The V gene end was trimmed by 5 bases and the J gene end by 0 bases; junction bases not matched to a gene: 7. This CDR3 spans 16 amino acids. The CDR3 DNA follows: TGTGCCAGCAGCCCCAGGGGGCGAGGGAGCACAGATACGCAGTATTTT. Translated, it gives CASSPRGRGSTDTQYF.

The CDR3 nucleotides are TGTGCCAGCTCACCCATCGTACGGGAGGGCGTGGCAGATACGCAGTATTTT. As protein: CASSPIVREGVADTQYF. The chain couples TRBV18 to TRBJ2-3; 8 positions agree with TRBD2. V was clipped by 3 bases and J by 4 bases; unmatched bases: 12. The CDR3 is 17 amino acids. Germline V gene sequence: CDR1 KGHSH, CDR2 LQKENI.

CDR3 in DNA: TGTGCCAGCAGCGCCGGGATCTCTGGAAACACCATATATTTT. This encodes CASSAGISGNTIYF. The rearrangement uses TRBV7-8 and TRBJ1-3; D is unresolved. The CDR3 is made up of 14 amino acids. Germline V gene data show CDR1 as SGHVS and CDR2 as FQNEAQ. The germline V and J ends were trimmed by 5 bases and 0 bases, with 8 bases remaining between them.

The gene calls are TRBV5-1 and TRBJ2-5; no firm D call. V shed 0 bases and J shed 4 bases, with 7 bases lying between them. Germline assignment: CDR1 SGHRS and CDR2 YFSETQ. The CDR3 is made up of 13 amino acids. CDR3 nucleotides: TGCGCCAGCAGCTTGGGGGCGACAGAGACCCAGTACTTC. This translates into CASSLGATETQYF. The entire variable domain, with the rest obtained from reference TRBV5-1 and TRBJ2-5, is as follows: KAGVTQTPRYLIKTRGQQVTLSCSPISGHRSVSWYQQTPGQGLQFLFEYFSETQRNKGNFPGRFSGRQFSNSRSEMNVSTLELGDSALYLCASSLGATETQYFGPGTRLLVL.

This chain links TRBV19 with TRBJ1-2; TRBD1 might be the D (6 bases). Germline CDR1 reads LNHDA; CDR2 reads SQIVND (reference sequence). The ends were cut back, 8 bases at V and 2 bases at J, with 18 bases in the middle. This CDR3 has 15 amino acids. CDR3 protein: CASGSRGAENYGYTF. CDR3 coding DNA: TGTGCCAGTGGCAGCAGGGGTGCCGAAAACTATGGCTACACCTTC.

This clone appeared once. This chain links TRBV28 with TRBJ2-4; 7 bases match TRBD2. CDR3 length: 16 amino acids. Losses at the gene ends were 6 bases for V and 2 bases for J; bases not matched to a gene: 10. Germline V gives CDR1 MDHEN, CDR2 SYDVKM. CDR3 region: CASRERGPVSKNIQYF. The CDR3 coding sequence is TGTGCCAGCAGAGAGCGGGGTCCCGTGTCCAAAAACATTCAGTACTTC.

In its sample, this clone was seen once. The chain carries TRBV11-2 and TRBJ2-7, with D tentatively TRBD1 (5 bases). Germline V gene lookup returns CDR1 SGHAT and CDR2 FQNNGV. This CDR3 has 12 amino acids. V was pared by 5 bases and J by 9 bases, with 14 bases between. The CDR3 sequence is CASSTPQGAQYF. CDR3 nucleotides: TGTGCCAGCAGCACACCCCAGGGTGCGCAGTACTTC.

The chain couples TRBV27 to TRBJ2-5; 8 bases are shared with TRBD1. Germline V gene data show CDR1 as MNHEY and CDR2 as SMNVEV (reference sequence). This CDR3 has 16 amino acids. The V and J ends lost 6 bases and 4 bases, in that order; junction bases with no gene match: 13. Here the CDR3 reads CASRRRGRRVGETQYF. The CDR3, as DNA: TGTGCCAGCAGGCGCAGGGGGCGCCGGGTAGGAGAGACCCAGTACTTC.

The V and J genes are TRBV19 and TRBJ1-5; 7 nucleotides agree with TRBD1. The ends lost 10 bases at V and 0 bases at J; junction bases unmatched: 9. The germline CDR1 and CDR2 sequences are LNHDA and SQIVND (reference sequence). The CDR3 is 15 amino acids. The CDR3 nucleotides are TGTGCCACTCAGGGGGATCCCTATAGCAATCAGCCCCAGCATTTT. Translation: CATQGDPYSNQPQHF.

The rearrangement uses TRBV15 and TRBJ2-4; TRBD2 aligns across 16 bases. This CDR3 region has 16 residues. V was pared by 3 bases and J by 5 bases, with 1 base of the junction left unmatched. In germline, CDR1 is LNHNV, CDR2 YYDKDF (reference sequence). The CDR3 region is CATSRGLAGGENIQYF. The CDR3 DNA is TGTGCCACCAGCAGGGGACTAGCGGGGGGGGAAAACATTCAGTACTTC.

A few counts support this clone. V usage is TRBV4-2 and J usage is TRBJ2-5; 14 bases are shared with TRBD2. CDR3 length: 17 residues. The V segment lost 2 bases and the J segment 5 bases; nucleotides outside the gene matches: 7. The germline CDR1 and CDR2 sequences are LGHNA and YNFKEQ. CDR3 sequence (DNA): TGTGCCAGCAGCCAATGGGGGACTAGCGGGAGTGGTGAGACCCAGTACTTC. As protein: CASSQWGTSGSGETQYF.

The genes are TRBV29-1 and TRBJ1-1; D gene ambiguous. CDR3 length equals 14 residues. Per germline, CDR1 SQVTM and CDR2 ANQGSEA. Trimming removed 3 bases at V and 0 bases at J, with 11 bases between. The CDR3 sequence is CSVEGPTLNTEAFF. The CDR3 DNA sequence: TGCAGCGTTGAGGGCCCCACACTGAACACTGAAGCTTTCTTT.

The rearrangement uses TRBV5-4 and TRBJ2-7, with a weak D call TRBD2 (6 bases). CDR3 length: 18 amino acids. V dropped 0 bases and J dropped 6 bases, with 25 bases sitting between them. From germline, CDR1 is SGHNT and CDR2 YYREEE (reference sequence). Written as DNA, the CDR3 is TGTGCCAGCAGCTTGGGAGGCGGTGGGCAGCCTCCCGGGAGCGAGCAGTACTTC. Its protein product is CASSLGGGGQPPGSEQYF.

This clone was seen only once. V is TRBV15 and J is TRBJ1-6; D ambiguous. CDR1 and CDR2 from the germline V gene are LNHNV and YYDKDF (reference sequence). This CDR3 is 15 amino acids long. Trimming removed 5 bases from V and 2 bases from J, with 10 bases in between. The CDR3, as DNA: TGTGCCACCAGCGACGGGGTTCCCTATAATTCACCCCTCCACTTT. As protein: CATSDGVPYNSPLHF.

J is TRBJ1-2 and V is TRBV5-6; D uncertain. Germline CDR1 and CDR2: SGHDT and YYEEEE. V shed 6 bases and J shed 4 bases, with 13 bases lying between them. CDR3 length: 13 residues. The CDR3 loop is CASNTVDTYGYTF. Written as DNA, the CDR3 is TGTGCCAGCAACACCGTAGACACCTATGGCTACACCTTC.

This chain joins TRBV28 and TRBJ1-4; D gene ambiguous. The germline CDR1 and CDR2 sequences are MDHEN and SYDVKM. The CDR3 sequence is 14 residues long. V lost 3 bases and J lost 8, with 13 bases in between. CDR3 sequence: CASSFPGLGEKLFF. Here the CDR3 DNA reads TGTGCCAGCAGTTTCCCAGGTCTTGGCGAAAAACTGTTTTTT.

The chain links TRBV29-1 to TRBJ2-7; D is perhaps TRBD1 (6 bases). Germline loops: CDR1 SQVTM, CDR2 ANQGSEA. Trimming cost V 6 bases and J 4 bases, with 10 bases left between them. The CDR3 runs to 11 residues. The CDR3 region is CSVARGYEQYF. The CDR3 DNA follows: TGCAGCGTGGCCAGGGGTTACGAGCAGTACTTC.

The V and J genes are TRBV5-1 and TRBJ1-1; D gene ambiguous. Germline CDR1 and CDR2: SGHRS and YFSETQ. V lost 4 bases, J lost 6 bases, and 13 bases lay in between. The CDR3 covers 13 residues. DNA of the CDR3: TGCGCCAGCAGCCCGCAGGAGGACGCTGAAGCTTTCTTT. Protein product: CASSPQEDAEAFF.

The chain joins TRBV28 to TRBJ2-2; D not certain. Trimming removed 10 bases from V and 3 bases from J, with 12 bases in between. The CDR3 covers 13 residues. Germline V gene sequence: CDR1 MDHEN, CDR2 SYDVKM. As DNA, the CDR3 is TGTGCCATCGCCCGTGGAGACACCGGGGAGCTGTTTTTT. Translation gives CAIARGDTGELFF.

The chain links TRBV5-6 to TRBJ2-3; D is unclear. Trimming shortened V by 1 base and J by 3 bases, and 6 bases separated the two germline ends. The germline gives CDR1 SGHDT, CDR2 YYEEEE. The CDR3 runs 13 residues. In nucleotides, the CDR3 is TGTGCCAGCAGCTTGTCCTTTACAGATACGCAGTATTTT. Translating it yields CASSLSFTDTQYF.

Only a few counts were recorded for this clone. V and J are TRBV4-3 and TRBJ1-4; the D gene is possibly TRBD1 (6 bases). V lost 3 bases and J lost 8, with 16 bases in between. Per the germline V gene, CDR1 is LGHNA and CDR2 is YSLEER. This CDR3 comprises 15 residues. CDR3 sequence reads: CASSQVTGQGEKLFF. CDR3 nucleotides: TGCGCCAGCAGCCAGGTTACAGGGCAGGGAGAAAAACTGTTTTTT.

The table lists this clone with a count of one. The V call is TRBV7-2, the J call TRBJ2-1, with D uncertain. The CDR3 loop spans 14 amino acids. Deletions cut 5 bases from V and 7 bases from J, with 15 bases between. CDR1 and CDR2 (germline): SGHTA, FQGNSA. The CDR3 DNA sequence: TGTGCCAGCAGCCCCGTGCCAGGAATAAATGAGCAGTTCTTC. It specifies CASSPVPGINEQFF.

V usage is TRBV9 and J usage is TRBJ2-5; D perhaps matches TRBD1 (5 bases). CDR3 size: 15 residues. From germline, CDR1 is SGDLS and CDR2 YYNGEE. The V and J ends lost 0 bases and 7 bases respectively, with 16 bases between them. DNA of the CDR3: TGTGCCAGCAGCGTAGGGGGCGTGGTAACTGGGACCCAGTACTTC. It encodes CASSVGGVVTGTQYF. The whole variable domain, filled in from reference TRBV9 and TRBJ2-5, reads DSGVTQTPKHLITATGQRVTLRCSPRSGDLSVYWYQQSLDQGLQFLIQYYNGEERAKGNILERFSAQQFPDLHSELNLSSLELGDSALYFCASSVGGVVTGTQYFGPGTRLLVL.

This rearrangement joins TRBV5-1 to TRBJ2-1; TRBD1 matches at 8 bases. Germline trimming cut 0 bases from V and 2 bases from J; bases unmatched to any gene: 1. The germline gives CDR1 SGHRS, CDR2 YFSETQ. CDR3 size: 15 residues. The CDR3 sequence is CASSLVDRAYNEQFF. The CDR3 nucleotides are TGCGCCAGCAGCTTGGTGGACAGGGCCTACAATGAGCAGTTCTTC.

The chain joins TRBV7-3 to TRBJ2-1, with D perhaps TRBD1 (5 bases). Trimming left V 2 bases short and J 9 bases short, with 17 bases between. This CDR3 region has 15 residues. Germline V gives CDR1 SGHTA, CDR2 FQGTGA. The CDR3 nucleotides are TGTGCCAGCAGCTTAGGGCTAGGGGTCGTGGGTGAGCAGTTCTTC. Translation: CASSLGLGVVGEQFF.

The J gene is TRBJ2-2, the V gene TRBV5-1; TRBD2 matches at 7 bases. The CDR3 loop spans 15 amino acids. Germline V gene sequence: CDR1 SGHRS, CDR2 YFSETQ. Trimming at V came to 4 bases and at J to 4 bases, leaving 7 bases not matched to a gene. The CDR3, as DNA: TGCGCCAGCAGCCCCGAGGGAGGGCCCACCGGGGAGCTGTTTTTT. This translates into CASSPEGGPTGELFF.